This is a list of T cell receptor beta chains from one sample in a study of control samples from healthy donors and cancer patients. TCRdb's copy holds only in-frame clones and misses some; the assay was immunoSEQ multiplex PCR. The table shows more than 50,000 clones, with 95% to 96% occurring only once. Sequencing used blood. The source of these receptors is a young woman in good health. Each CDR3 is given with its conserved first and last residue. The D gene is left open where the match is weak. Where a row states a size, it is once, few, many or the class of an expanded clone; other rows omit it.

J gene: TRBJ2-5
clone size: NA
D gene: NA
V gene: TRBV19
CDR3 protein: CARADWIGHQETQYF
CDR3 DNA: TGTGCCAGGGCGGACTGGATTGGACACCAAGAGACCCAGTACTTC

J gene: TRBJ1-3
clone size: NA
D gene: NA
V gene: TRBV13
CDR3 protein: CASSLRYTIYF
CDR3 DNA: TGTGCCAGCAGCTTACGGTACACCATATATTTT

J gene: TRBJ1-2
clone size: NA
D gene: NA
V gene: TRBV27
CDR3 protein: CASSLSRGFNYGYTF
CDR3 DNA: TGTGCCAGCAGTTTATCGAGGGGTTTTAACTATGGCTACACCTTC

J gene: TRBJ2-5
clone size: NA
D gene: NA
V gene: TRBV25-1
CDR3 protein: CASSESQTSYQETQYF
CDR3 DNA: TGTGCCAGCAGTGAATCTCAGACTTCGTACCAAGAGACCCAGTACTTC

J gene: TRBJ2-5
clone size: NA
D gene: NA
V gene: TRBV5-1
CDR3 protein: CASSPSYTQETQYF
CDR3 DNA: TGCGCCAGCAGCCCTTCGTACACCCAAGAGACCCAGTACTTC

J gene: TRBJ1-1
clone size: NA
D gene: NA
V gene: TRBV25-1
CDR3 protein: CASSQEYPNTEAFF
CDR3 DNA: TGTGCCAGCAGTCAGGAGTATCCAAACACTGAAGCTTTCTTT

J gene: TRBJ2-7
clone size: NA
D gene: TRBD2
V gene: TRBV27
CDR3 protein: CASSLKPSVAGGPYEQYF
CDR3 DNA: TGTGCCAGCAGTTTAAAGCCCAGCGTAGCGGGGGGCCCCTACGAGCAGTACTTC

J gene: TRBJ2-7
clone size: NA
D gene: TRBD1
V gene: TRBV3-1/TRBV3-2
CDR3 protein: CASSPKPDRDEQYF
CDR3 DNA: TGTGCCAGCAGCCCAAAACCTGACAGGGACGAGCAGTACTTC

J gene: TRBJ1-2
clone size: NA
D gene: TRBD1
V gene: TRBV19
CDR3 protein: CASSKDRDYGYTF
CDR3 DNA: TGTGCCAGTAGTAAGGACAGGGACTATGGCTACACCTTC

J gene: TRBJ2-2
clone size: once
D gene: TRBD2
V gene: TRBV3-1/TRBV3-2
CDR3 protein: CASSLRGGGAGGELFF
CDR3 DNA: TGTGCCAGCAGCCTCCGCGGCGGGGGGGCTGGCGGGGAGCTGTTTTTT

J gene: TRBJ1-1
clone size: NA
D gene: NA
V gene: TRBV12-3/TRBV12-4
CDR3 protein: CASSLNGGTEAFF
CDR3 DNA: TGTGCCAGCAGTTTAAACGGTGGAACTGAAGCTTTCTTT

J gene: TRBJ1-1
clone size: NA
D gene: TRBD1
V gene: TRBV2
CDR3 protein: CASSEQGAPSTEAFF
CDR3 DNA: TGTGCCAGCAGTGAACAGGGGGCCCCTTCCACTGAAGCTTTCTTT

J gene: TRBJ1-5
clone size: NA
D gene: TRBD1
V gene: TRBV28
CDR3 protein: CASSLEQGARNQPQHF
CDR3 DNA: TGTGCCAGCAGTTTGGAACAGGGGGCCCGCAATCAGCCCCAGCATTTT

J gene: TRBJ1-5
clone size: NA
D gene: NA
V gene: TRBV19
CDR3 protein: CASSFGSSNQPQHF
CDR3 DNA: TGTGCCAGTAGTTTCGGCAGTAGCAATCAGCCCCAGCATTTT

J gene: TRBJ1-2
clone size: once
D gene: NA
V gene: TRBV7-9
CDR3 protein: CASSLEVGNYGYTF
CDR3 DNA: TGTGCCAGCAGCTTAGAGGTCGGAAACTATGGCTACACCTTC

J gene: TRBJ2-3
clone size: NA
D gene: NA
V gene: TRBV6-5
CDR3 protein: CASSYTRGSTDTQYF
CDR3 DNA: TGTGCCAGCAGTTACACTCGGGGCAGCACAGATACGCAGTATTTT

J gene: TRBJ2-7
clone size: NA
D gene: TRBD2
V gene: TRBV15
CDR3 protein: CATSRERGGSYEQYF
CDR3 DNA: TGTGCCACCAGCAGAGAGCGGGGGGGGTCCTACGAGCAGTACTTC

J gene: TRBJ2-3
clone size: NA
D gene: NA
V gene: TRBV3-1/TRBV3-2
CDR3 protein: CASSPKRDIRTDTQYF
CDR3 DNA: TGTGCCAGCAGCCCTAAGAGGGACATCCGCACAGATACGCAGTATTTT

J gene: TRBJ2-1
clone size: NA
D gene: TRBD2
V gene: TRBV6-2/TRBV6-3
CDR3 protein: CASSSRTSGNNEQFF
CDR3 DNA: TGTGCCAGCAGCTCCCGGACTAGCGGGAACAATGAGCAGTTCTTC

J gene: TRBJ1-6
clone size: NA
D gene: NA
V gene: TRBV12-3/TRBV12-4
CDR3 protein: CASGRGTAPLHF
CDR3 DNA: TGTGCCAGTGGACGGGGAACCGCACCCCTCCACTTT

J gene: TRBJ1-2
clone size: NA
D gene: NA
V gene: TRBV28
CDR3 protein: CASRKPGGSYGYTF
CDR3 DNA: TGTGCCAGCAGGAAACCGGGGGGCAGCTATGGCTACACCTTC

J gene: TRBJ1-3
clone size: NA
D gene: NA
V gene: TRBV3-1/TRBV3-2
CDR3 protein: CASSQDPGNTRNTIYF
CDR3 DNA: TGTGCCAGCAGCCAAGATCCAGGGAACACCCGAAACACCATATATTTT

J gene: TRBJ2-7
clone size: NA
D gene: NA
V gene: TRBV6-5
CDR3 protein: CASSYRGGDEQYF
CDR3 DNA: TGTGCCAGCAGTTACAGGGGTGGAGACGAGCAGTACTTC

J gene: TRBJ2-2
clone size: NA
D gene: TRBD2
V gene: TRBV15
CDR3 protein: CATSRDRGGSTGELFF
CDR3 DNA: TGTGCCACCAGCAGAGATCGGGGGGGTTCCACCGGGGAGCTGTTTTTT

J gene: TRBJ2-1
clone size: once
D gene: TRBD1
V gene: TRBV18
CDR3 protein: CASSPETGGRNEQFF
CDR3 DNA: TGTGCCAGCTCACCTGAGACAGGGGGCAGAAATGAGCAGTTCTTC

J gene: TRBJ1-2
clone size: NA
D gene: NA
V gene: TRBV19
CDR3 protein: CASIPTDLGRAGYGYTF
CDR3 DNA: TGTGCCAGCATACCCACGGATTTGGGACGTGCGGGGTATGGCTACACCTTC

J gene: TRBJ2-1
clone size: NA
D gene: NA
V gene: TRBV6-5
CDR3 protein: CASSYRQTGRNEQFF
CDR3 DNA: TGTGCCAGCAGTTACCGACAGACAGGACGTAATGAGCAGTTCTTC

J gene: TRBJ1-1
clone size: NA
D gene: NA
V gene: TRBV6-5
CDR3 protein: CASSTGGGPFF
CDR3 DNA: TGTGCCAGCAGTACTGGGGGGGGACCTTTCTTT

J gene: TRBJ1-4
clone size: NA
D gene: TRBD1
V gene: TRBV3-1/TRBV3-2
CDR3 protein: CASSQGRGQDPVRGEKLFF
CDR3 DNA: TGTGCCAGCAGCCAAGGGAGGGGACAGGACCCCGTGCGCGGTGAAAAACTGTTTTTT

J gene: TRBJ1-1
clone size: NA
D gene: TRBD1
V gene: TRBV7-8
CDR3 protein: CASSLGQGTTEAFF
CDR3 DNA: TGTGCCAGCAGCTTAGGACAGGGAACGACTGAAGCTTTCTTT

J gene: TRBJ2-3
clone size: NA
D gene: NA
V gene: TRBV7-9
CDR3 protein: CASSSGAADTQYF
CDR3 DNA: TGTGCCAGCAGCTCCGGTGCAGCAGATACGCAGTATTTT

J gene: TRBJ1-2
clone size: NA
D gene: NA
V gene: TRBV14
CDR3 protein: CASSQDRLDYGYTF
CDR3 DNA: TGTGCCAGCAGCCAAGATCGACTGGACTATGGCTACACCTTC

J gene: TRBJ1-1
clone size: NA
D gene: NA
V gene: TRBV10-3
CDR3 protein: CAISGTGAVAEAFF
CDR3 DNA: TGTGCCATCAGTGGAACAGGAGCGGTTGCTGAAGCTTTCTTT

J gene: TRBJ1-2
clone size: NA
D gene: NA
V gene: TRBV6-2/TRBV6-3
CDR3 protein: CASSFGQFYGYTF
CDR3 DNA: TGTGCCAGCAGCTTCGGACAGTTCTATGGCTACACCTTC

J gene: TRBJ2-1
clone size: NA
D gene: NA
V gene: TRBV2
CDR3 protein: CASTGDGREQFF
CDR3 DNA: TGTGCCAGCACGGGAGACGGCAGGGAGCAGTTCTTC

J gene: TRBJ2-1
clone size: NA
D gene: TRBD2
V gene: TRBV2
CDR3 protein: CASSESLEAGGAYNEQFF
CDR3 DNA: TGTGCCAGCAGTGAATCGCTGGAGGCTGGGGGGGCCTACAATGAGCAGTTCTTC

J gene: TRBJ1-1
clone size: NA
D gene: NA
V gene: TRBV27
CDR3 protein: CASSRQAWTEAFF
CDR3 DNA: TGTGCCAGCAGCAGACAGGCATGGACTGAAGCTTTCTTT

J gene: TRBJ2-3
clone size: NA
D gene: NA
V gene: TRBV27
CDR3 protein: CASSFGGQPYTDTQYF
CDR3 DNA: TGTGCCAGCAGTTTCGGTGGGCAGCCTTACACAGATACGCAGTATTTT

J gene: TRBJ2-3
clone size: NA
D gene: NA
V gene: TRBV6-2/TRBV6-3
CDR3 protein: CASSYSKLSTPPDTQYF
CDR3 DNA: TGTGCCAGCAGTTACTCTAAACTCTCCACACCCCCAGATACGCAGTATTTT

J gene: TRBJ2-7
clone size: NA
D gene: NA
V gene: TRBV10-3
CDR3 protein: CAISEGLSYEQYF
CDR3 DNA: TGTGCCATCAGTGAAGGATTAAGCTACGAGCAGTACTTC

J gene: TRBJ2-4
clone size: NA
D gene: TRBD2
V gene: TRBV7-9
CDR3 protein: CASSLLGTSGGAKNIQYF
CDR3 DNA: TGTGCCAGCAGCCTACTCGGGACTAGCGGTGGCGCCAAAAACATTCAGTACTTC

J gene: TRBJ1-2
clone size: NA
D gene: TRBD1
V gene: TRBV6-5
CDR3 protein: CASSYTGGLGGYTF
CDR3 DNA: TGTGCCAGCAGTTATACAGGGGGATTGGGAGGCTACACCTTC

J gene: TRBJ1-5
clone size: NA
D gene: NA
V gene: TRBV9
CDR3 protein: CASATGGGNQPQHF
CDR3 DNA: TGTGCCAGCGCCACGGGGGGCGGCAATCAGCCCCAGCATTTT

J gene: TRBJ2-3
clone size: NA
D gene: TRBD2
V gene: TRBV9
CDR3 protein: CASSVEGSGGSGTTDTQYF
CDR3 DNA: TGTGCCAGCAGCGTAGAAGGTAGCGGGGGCTCCGGAACCACAGATACGCAGTATTTT

J gene: TRBJ1-5
clone size: NA
D gene: NA
V gene: TRBV2
CDR3 protein: CASSEGIRSGSQPQHF
CDR3 DNA: TGTGCCAGCAGTGAGGGGATTCGCAGTGGATCTCAGCCCCAGCATTTT

J gene: TRBJ1-6
clone size: NA
D gene: NA
V gene: TRBV9
CDR3 protein: CASSPGEGRSPLHF
CDR3 DNA: TGTGCCAGCAGCCCGGGGGAGGGAAGGTCACCCCTCCACTTT

J gene: TRBJ1-2
clone size: once
D gene: NA
V gene: TRBV5-6
CDR3 protein: CASSPAGRVGGYTF
CDR3 DNA: TGTGCCAGCAGCCCGGCCGGCAGGGTGGGAGGCTACACCTTC

J gene: TRBJ1-3
clone size: NA
D gene: NA
V gene: TRBV7-6
CDR3 protein: CASSPTGASSGNTIYF
CDR3 DNA: TGTGCCAGCAGCCCTACGGGGGCCAGCTCTGGAAACACCATATATTTT

J gene: TRBJ2-3
clone size: NA
D gene: NA
V gene: TRBV7-8
CDR3 protein: CASRPGGDTQYF
CDR3 DNA: TGTGCCAGCAGACCCGGGGGAGATACGCAGTATTTT

J gene: TRBJ1-2
clone size: NA
D gene: NA
V gene: TRBV2
CDR3 protein: CASSRQAYYGYTF
CDR3 DNA: TGTGCCAGCAGTCGACAGGCCTACTATGGCTACACCTTC

J gene: TRBJ2-2
clone size: NA
D gene: NA
V gene: TRBV19
CDR3 protein: CASTQNTGELFF
CDR3 DNA: TGTGCCAGCACACAGAACACCGGGGAGCTGTTTTTT

J gene: TRBJ1-6
clone size: NA
D gene: NA
V gene: TRBV2
CDR3 protein: CASSGTRDYSPLHF
CDR3 DNA: TGTGCCAGCAGTGGGACCAGGGACTACTCACCCCTCCACTTT

J gene: TRBJ2-7
clone size: NA
D gene: NA
V gene: TRBV4-1
CDR3 protein: CASSPQDMSSYEQYF
CDR3 DNA: TGCGCCAGCAGCCCCCAGGACATGAGCTCCTACGAGCAGTACTTC

J gene: TRBJ2-1
clone size: NA
D gene: TRBD2
V gene: TRBV9
CDR3 protein: CASSAGLAVNNEQFF
CDR3 DNA: TGTGCCAGCAGCGCCGGACTAGCGGTGAACAATGAGCAGTTCTTC

J gene: TRBJ2-5
clone size: NA
D gene: TRBD2
V gene: TRBV9
CDR3 protein: CASSVASGTRETQYF
CDR3 DNA: TGTGCCAGCAGCGTAGCTAGCGGAACCCGAGAGACCCAGTACTTC

J gene: TRBJ2-3
clone size: NA
D gene: NA
V gene: TRBV7-9
CDR3 protein: CASSLALSVGTDTQYF
CDR3 DNA: TGTGCCAGCAGCTTAGCCTTGAGCGTTGGGACAGATACGCAGTATTTT

J gene: TRBJ1-2
clone size: NA
D gene: NA
V gene: TRBV3-1/TRBV3-2
CDR3 protein: CASSQVPGGYTF
CDR3 DNA: TGTGCCAGCAGCCAAGTCCCAGGTGGCTACACCTTC